Each of the 30 T cell receptor beta chains below was sequenced from the same sample in a study of blood T cell repertoires in COVID-19. Measured with immunoSEQ multiplex PCR; TCRdb has only the in-frame clones, and not every one. The repertoire holds about 38,000 clones, with approximately 81% as singletons. The sample taken for sequencing was peripheral blood. The source is a man in his 60s with COVID-19, enrolled during active disease.

V gene TRBV2 combines with J gene TRBJ2-2, with TRBD1 identical over 11 bases. The J segment lost 4 bases and the V segment lost 7 bases, leaving 5 bases of the junction unmatched. Per germline, CDR1 SNHLY and CDR2 FYNNEI. There are 15 residues in the CDR3. The CDR3 nucleotides read TGTGCCAGCAAATCCGGACAGGGGGCCACCGGGGAGCTGTTTTTT. Its translation is CASKSGQGATGELFF.

The chain carries TRBV5-5 and TRBJ2-2; TRBD1 is a possible D gene (6 bases). This CDR3 comprises 15 residues. Trimming pared 6 bases from V and 4 bases from J, leaving 16 bases between. Germline assignment: CDR1 SGHKS and CDR2 YYEKEE (reference sequence). Here the CDR3 DNA reads TGTGCCAGCACCTCAGGGGCAGTGGGCACCGGGGAGCTGTTTTTT. Protein product: CASTSGAVGTGELFF.

The J gene is TRBJ1-3, the V gene TRBV11-2; TRBD1 matches at 12 bases. The CDR3 is made up of 17 amino acids. CDR1 is SGHAT, CDR2 FQNNGV, per germline. Trimming removed 5 bases from V and 4 bases from J; junction bases left unmatched: 9. The CDR3 DNA follows: TGTGCCAGCAGCCCCGGGGGACAGGGGGCGCCCGGAAACACCATATATTTT. Protein product: CASSPGGQGAPGNTIYF.

This chain uses TRBV4-3 with TRBJ1-4; 7 nucleotides line up with TRBD1. The length of the CDR3 is 16 residues. Germline CDR1 and CDR2: LGHNA and YSLEER. The V segment lost 4 bases and the J segment 4 bases; nucleotides outside the gene matches: 9. The CDR3 nucleotides are TGCGCCAGCAGCCGCACTCTCCGGGACAGTAATGAAAAACTGTTTTTT. It is translated as CASSRTLRDSNEKLFF.

The chain combines TRBV7-9 with TRBJ1-5; the match to TRBD1 covers 8 bases. Germline V gives CDR1 SEHNR, CDR2 FQNEAQ (reference sequence). CDR3 length: 13 amino acids. Losses at the gene ends were 5 bases for V and 6 bases for J; bases not matched to a gene: 3. For the CDR3, the DNA is TGTGCCAGCAGCCAGGGGGCTAGTCAGCCCCAGCATTTT. As protein: CASSQGASQPQHF.

The chain links TRBV7-2 to TRBJ1-4, with 7 bases lining up with TRBD1. The CDR3 has 15 amino acids. From germline, CDR1 is SGHTA and CDR2 FQGNSA. V dropped 5 bases and J dropped 4; count of bases not matched to a gene: 7. CDR3 residues: CASSRGQISNEKLFF. The CDR3, as DNA: TGTGCCAGCAGCCGGGGACAGATAAGTAATGAAAAACTGTTTTTT.

The V gene is TRBV4-1, the J gene TRBJ2-6; 8 bases are shared with TRBD1. The germline CDR1 and CDR2 sequences are MGHRA and YSYEKL. This CDR3 region has 15 residues. V trimming: 3 bases; J trimming: 2 bases; junction bases outside the gene matches: 0. The CDR3 sequence: CASSQGQAGANVLTF. CDR3 DNA sequence: TGCGCCAGCAGCCAGGGACAGGCTGGGGCCAACGTCCTGACTTTC.

This clone was seen just once. The CDR3 loop reads CASSFLGQGIKEKLFF. The CDR3 region has the DNA TGTGCCAGCAGTTTTCTTGGACAGGGGATTAAGGAAAAACTGTTTTTT. V and J are TRBV27 and TRBJ1-4; 9 bases align to TRBD1. J was trimmed by 8 bases and V by 3 bases; bases with no gene match: 10. CDR1 MNHEY and CDR2 SMNVEV come from the germline V gene (reference sequence). This CDR3 spans 16 amino acids.

This sequence joins TRBV6-4 and TRBJ2-3; the D gene is possibly TRBD2 (6 bases). The germline V gene has CDR1 MRHNA and CDR2 SNTAGT. Trimming left V 4 bases short and J 0 bases short, with 8 bases between. The CDR3 is 14 amino acids. The CDR3: CASSGGGSTDTQYF. In DNA form, the CDR3 reads TGTGCCAGCAGTGGTGGAGGGAGCACAGATACGCAGTATTTT.

This clone came up a few times. J is TRBJ1-3 and V is TRBV30; 10 positions agree with TRBD1. The CDR3 loop spans 14 amino acids. The germline CDR1 and CDR2 sequences are GTSNPN and SVGIG (reference sequence). With V trimmed by 4 bases and J by 10 bases, 10 bases remained unmatched. CDR3: CAWNPGTGEDTIYF. In DNA form, the CDR3 reads TGTGCCTGGAATCCAGGGACAGGGGAGGATACCATATATTTT.

This rearrangement joins TRBV9 to TRBJ2-3; a possible D gene is TRBD2 (6 bases). Per the germline V gene, CDR1 is SGDLS and CDR2 is YYNGEE. This CDR3 is built from 13 residues. With 0 bases removed from V and 4 bases from J, the gap between germline ends came to 6 bases. The CDR3, as DNA: TGTGCCAGCAGCGTAGCGGGAGCAGATACGCAGTATTTT. Residues: CASSVAGADTQYF.

The V and J genes are TRBV5-5 and TRBJ1-6; TRBD1 aligns across 7 bases. The CDR3 spans 15 residues. With 0 bases clipped from V and 9 bases from J, the junction kept 6 bases outside the gene matches. In germline, CDR1 is SGHKS, CDR2 YYEKEE (reference sequence). The CDR3 DNA sequence: TGTGCCAGCAGCTTGGGACAGGGAGCAACTTCACCCCTCCACTTT. It specifies CASSLGQGATSPLHF.

The gene calls are TRBV2 and TRBJ1-3, with D possibly being TRBD1 (6 bases). The CDR3 runs 12 residues. Germline CDR1 is SNHLY and CDR2 is FYNNEI. The V gene lost 3 bases and the J gene lost 15 bases, with 15 bases spanning the gap. The CDR3 DNA sequence: TGTGCCAGCAGTGAGGGGGGGGCCACCTCATATTTT. It encodes CASSEGGATSYF.

V and J are TRBV9 and TRBJ1-4, with D perhaps TRBD1 (6 bases). The V gene's germline CDR1 is SGDLS and CDR2 YYNGEE. The CDR3 has 14 amino acids. V was shortened by 4 bases and J by 2 bases, with 9 bases between the two germline ends. The CDR3 loop reads CASSRGQTNEKLFF. The CDR3 DNA reads as TGTGCCAGCAGCCGCGGACAGACTAATGAAAAACTGTTTTTT.

The gene calls are TRBV15 and TRBJ1-6, with 7 nucleotides matching TRBD1. After removal of 7 bases from V and 10 bases from J, the junction contained 13 bases not matched to a gene. The germline CDR1 and CDR2 sequences are LNHNV and YYDKDF (reference sequence). The CDR3 extends over 15 amino acids. DNA for the CDR3: TGTGCCACCACCCAGGGGGGCAGTGTTTTCTCACCCCTCCACTTT. Residues: CATTQGGSVFSPLHF.

The rearrangement joins TRBV3-1 (or the pseudogene TRBV3-2) to TRBJ1-2, with 9 bases aligning to TRBD1. Germline V gives CDR1 LGHDT, CDR2 YNNKEL (reference sequence). Trimming at V came to 6 bases and at J to 13 bases, leaving 12 bases not matched to a gene. The CDR3 contains 13 residues. This CDR3 is CASSPTGGAKITF. The CDR3, as DNA: TGTGCCAGCAGTCCTACAGGGGGCGCAAAAATCACCTTC.

This chain connects TRBV30 to TRBJ1-1; TRBD1 matches 8 bases. Germline trimming cut 8 bases from V and 5 bases from J; bases unmatched to any gene: 7. The CDR3 contains 12 residues. The germline gives CDR1 GTSNPN, CDR2 SVGIG (reference sequence). The CDR3 loop is CALRTGRTEAFF. In DNA, the CDR3 is TGTGCCCTACGGACAGGGCGAACTGAAGCTTTCTTT.

The DNA of the CDR3 is TGTGCCAGCAGTCTGGACAGGGGGATCATCGGGGGCCAGCCCCAGCATTTT. Protein sequence: CASSLDRGIIGGQPQHF. The chain uses TRBV6-2 or TRBV6-3 and TRBJ1-5; 10 bases are a match to TRBD1. CDR1 and CDR2 (germline): MNHEY, SVGEGT. J gave up 7 bases and V 5 bases, and 14 bases lay outside the gene matches. CDR3 length: 17 residues.

J is TRBJ2-2 and V is TRBV11-2, with 7 bases lining up with TRBD2. Germline lookup yields CDR1 SGHAT and CDR2 FQNNGV. The CDR3 covers 15 residues. V was clipped by 6 bases and J by 7 bases; unmatched bases: 11. The CDR3 DNA reads as TGTGCCAGCAGTTTTAACGGGAGGTCTGGCGGGGAGCTGTTTTTT. Its translation is CASSFNGRSGGELFF.

This clone was observed a handful of times. The CDR3 sequence: CASSPSGLLNQPQHF. CDR3 nucleotide sequence: TGCGCCAGCAGCCCTTCGGGACTGCTCAATCAGCCCCAGCATTTT. The V and J genes are TRBV5-1 and TRBJ1-5, with D tentatively TRBD1 (5 bases). CDR3 size: 15 residues. The germline gives CDR1 SGHRS, CDR2 YFSETQ. Trimming stripped 4 bases from V and 3 bases from J, with 14 bases between.

Of note for this clone: One junction end disagrees with the germline gene, perhaps due to a read error. This chain connects TRBV7-9 to TRBJ2-7; 7 positions match TRBD2. Germline CDR1 reads SEHNR; CDR2 reads FQNEAQ (reference sequence). The CDR3 consists of 15 residues. The CDR3 sequence is CASSLGGGPLAEQCF. CDR3 DNA sequence: TGTGCCAGCAGCTTAGGCGGGGGACCCCTTGCCGAGCAGTGCTTC.

CDR3 bases: TGTGCCAGCAGCCAACGGCGGTCGGGATTCCCCTACGAGCAGTACTTC. This codes for CASSQRRSGFPYEQYF. The chain is built from TRBV3-1 (or the pseudogene TRBV3-2) and TRBJ2-7, with D perhaps matching TRBD2 (5 bases). The V gene lost 2 bases and the J gene lost 2 bases, with 16 bases spanning the gap. The V gene's germline CDR1 is LGHDT and CDR2 YNNKEL (reference sequence). This CDR3 has 16 amino acids.

The chain carries TRBV27 and TRBJ1-4, with a weak D call TRBD1 (5 bases). The CDR3 totals 15 residues. From germline, CDR1 is MNHEY and CDR2 SMNVEV (reference sequence). Between the trimmed V and J ends, which lost 6 bases and 3 bases, there was a span of 14 bases. CDR3 nucleotides: TGTGCCAGCAGCCCCTCAGGGATCGCTAATGAAAAACTGTTTTTT. Its translation is CASSPSGIANEKLFF. Complete variable domain (other parts from reference TRBV27 and TRBJ1-4): EAQVTQNPRYLITVTGKKLTVTCSQNMNHEYMSWYRQDPGLGLRQIYYSMNVEVTDKGDVPEGYKVSRKEKRNFPLILESPSPNQTSLYFCASSPSGIANEKLFFGSGTQLSVL.

This rearrangement joins TRBV7-8 to TRBJ1-2; D uncertain. Per germline, CDR1 SGHVS and CDR2 FQNEAQ. This CDR3 is 14 amino acids long. The V and J ends lost 5 bases and 8 bases respectively, with 18 bases between them. DNA of the CDR3: TGTGCCAGCAGCCGCATTCAAAGTCGTGAGGGCTACACCTTC. It is translated as CASSRIQSREGYTF.

The J gene is TRBJ2-1, the V gene TRBV6-5, with a weak D call TRBD1 (5 bases). Per the germline V gene, CDR1 is MNHEY and CDR2 is SVGAGI. V gave up 2 bases and J gave up 6 bases, with 14 bases separating them. The CDR3 spans 15 residues. CDR3 DNA: TGTGCCAGCAGTTACAGGACAATGGGCTCCAATGAGCAGTTCTTC. It is translated as CASSYRTMGSNEQFF.

The chain couples TRBV11-3 to TRBJ2-1; no clear D gene. V was shortened by 0 bases and J by 13 bases, with 13 bases between the two germline ends. Germline CDR1 reads SGHNT; CDR2 reads YENEEA. The CDR3 has 13 amino acids. Here the CDR3 reads CASSLDRWASQFF. CDR3 DNA sequence: TGTGCCAGCAGCTTAGATCGGTGGGCAAGTCAGTTCTTC.

The chain is built from TRBV7-9 and TRBJ2-7, with TRBD2 as a possible D gene (5 bases). Germline-derived CDR1 and CDR2 are SEHNR and FQNEAQ (reference sequence). CDR3 size: 12 residues. With 2 bases removed from V and 6 bases from J, the gap between germline ends came to 8 bases. CDR3 sequence: CASSLSGFEQYF. In DNA, the CDR3 is TGTGCCAGCAGCTTAAGCGGTTTCGAGCAGTACTTC.

The chain joins TRBV2 to TRBJ1-1; D unresolved. The CDR3 is made up of 12 amino acids. Looked up from germline, CDR1 is SNHLY and CDR2 is FYNNEI. Deletions cut 7 bases from V and 6 bases from J, with 12 bases between. CDR3: CASTTLGAEAFF. The CDR3 region has the DNA TGTGCCAGCACCACCCTGGGCGCTGAAGCTTTCTTT.

This clone was observed a single time. The V and J genes are TRBV7-9 and TRBJ1-5; D is undetermined. CDR3 size: 17 residues. V was trimmed by 1 base and J by 2 bases, leaving 15 bases between them. Germline-derived CDR1 and CDR2 are SEHNR and FQNEAQ (reference sequence). The CDR3, as DNA: TGTGCCAGCAGCTTAGGCGGTCCGCTACTGGGCAATCAGCCCCAGCATTTT. Protein: CASSLGGPLLGNQPQHF.

In this sample, this clone turned up once. This rearrangement joins TRBV3-1 (or the pseudogene TRBV3-2) to TRBJ2-7; TRBD1 matches 8 bases. Germline CDR1 LGHDT, CDR2 YNNKEL (reference sequence). This CDR3 spans 14 amino acids. V trimming: 0 bases; J trimming: 9 bases; junction bases outside the gene matches: 7. DNA for the CDR3: TGTGCCAGCAGCCAAGATACCCGGACAGGGAGGCAGTACTTC. Its protein product is CASSQDTRTGRQYF.